The next 28 T cell receptor beta chains were all read from a single sample in a study of identical twins. MiXCR, applied by TCRdb to the 5' RACE reads, yields one record per CDR3 protein. The sample includes fewer than 450,000 distinct CDR3 sequences, approximately 8.8% of them seen just once. The sample consisted of naive T cells sorted from blood. These receptors were obtained from a woman between 45 and 65 years old in good health.

A note on this clonotype: A single base separates this from a much larger clone, so it may be a read error. This chain connects TRBV7-9 to TRBJ2-1, with 10 bases lining up with TRBD2. This CDR3 comprises 15 residues. Germline V gives CDR1 SEHNR, CDR2 FQNEAQ (reference sequence). The CDR3 region is CASSLRTSGKNEQIF. CDR3 bases: TGTGCCAGCAGTCTAAGAACTAGCGGGAAAAACGAGCAGATCTTC.

This clonotype was observed at least ten times. V gene TRBV7-8 combines with J gene TRBJ2-1; maybe TRBD2 (5 bases). The CDR3 is 14 amino acids. V lost 1 base and J lost 8, with 12 bases in between. The germline CDR1 and CDR2 sequences are SGHVS and FQNEAQ. CDR3 sequence reads: CASSLGTGRDEQFF. The CDR3 DNA reads TGTGCCAGCAGCTTAGGGACGGGAAGGGATGAGCAGTTCTTC.

Only a few counts were recorded for this clonotype. The chain joins TRBV29-1 to TRBJ2-7; D might be TRBD1 or TRBD2, each matching 6 bases. CDR3 length: 16 amino acids. Germline CDR1 is SQVTM and CDR2 is ANQGSEA. Trimming left V 4 bases short and J 3 bases short, with 22 bases between. The CDR3 DNA is TGCAGCGTTGCCCTACCCAGGACGGAGGGGGACTACGAGCAGTACTTC. Encoded protein: CSVALPRTEGDYEQYF.

The V call is TRBV6-5, the J call TRBJ2-2; 8 nucleotides agree with TRBD2. The germline gives CDR1 MNHEY, CDR2 SVGAGI. This CDR3 spans 16 amino acids. With 4 bases clipped from V and 0 bases from J, the junction kept 4 bases outside the gene matches. The CDR3 region is CASSSPGLANTGELFF. CDR3 nucleotides: TGTGCCAGCAGTTCCCCGGGACTAGCGAACACCGGGGAGCTGTTTTTT.

The sample holds many counts of this clonotype. The chain links TRBV20-1 to TRBJ2-3, with a tentative D call TRBD1 (5 bases). V lost 4 bases and J lost 0, with 8 bases in between. The CDR3 consists of 13 residues. Per germline, CDR1 DFQATT and CDR2 SNEGSKA (reference sequence). CDR3 loop: CSANRPSTDTQYF. DNA of the CDR3: TGCAGTGCTAACAGGCCTAGCACAGATACGCAGTATTTT.

This clonotype has a handful of counts. The rearrangement links TRBV12-5 to TRBJ2-1; D call uncertain. V lost 1 base to trimming and J lost 6 bases, with 10 bases between them. The length of the CDR3 is 14 residues. Germline V lookup: CDR1 LGHNT, CDR2 FRNRAP. The CDR3 nucleotides are TGTGCTAGTGGTTTGGCGATAGGTTCCAATGAGCAGTTCTTC. Protein product: CASGLAIGSNEQFF.

In this sample, this clonotype turned up a few times. The V and J genes are TRBV20-1 and TRBJ2-7; D is perhaps TRBD1 (6 bases). The V gene lost 5 bases and the J gene lost 2 bases, with 19 bases spanning the gap. Germline loops: CDR1 DFQATT, CDR2 SNEGSKA (reference sequence). The CDR3 runs to 15 residues. The chain's CDR3 is CSAPKTGHGAYEQYF. CDR3 DNA sequence: TGCAGTGCTCCAAAGACGGGACATGGAGCCTACGAGCAGTACTTC.

This clonotype was observed at least ten times. V is TRBV4-1 and J is TRBJ2-1; D not resolved. Germline V gives CDR1 MGHRA, CDR2 YSYEKL. CDR3 length equals 12 residues. Trimming pared 8 bases from V and 3 bases from J, leaving 8 bases between. The CDR3 reads CASSQDYNEQFF. In DNA, the CDR3 is TGCGCCAGCTCGCAGGACTACAATGAGCAGTTCTTC.

This clonotype came up a few times. The chain is built from TRBV7-3 and TRBJ2-1; tentative D call: TRBD2 (5 bases). There are 13 residues in the CDR3. Germline CDR1 and CDR2: SGHTA and FQGTGA. V was trimmed by 3 bases and J by 8 bases, leaving 11 bases between them. The CDR3: CASSLGGFDEQFF. In DNA, the CDR3 is TGTGCCAGCAGCTTGGGCGGGTTCGATGAGCAGTTCTTC.

This clonotype was recorded at least ten times. The rearrangement joins TRBV10-3 to TRBJ1-1; D might be TRBD1 (6 bases). Looked up from germline, CDR1 is ENHRY and CDR2 is SYGVKD. The V end was cut by 6 bases, the J end by 2 bases, with 13 bases between. CDR3 length equals 14 residues. CDR3 sequence reads: CAIRFDRINTEAFF. For the CDR3, the DNA is TGTGCCATCAGATTCGACAGGATCAACACTGAAGCTTTCTTT.

This clonotype came up once. Being one base from a much bigger clone, this may be a read error. Here the CDR3 omits its conserved ending phenylalanine or tryptophan, so a read error is the likely source. This chain links TRBV10-3 with TRBJ2-5; 7 nucleotides agree with TRBD1. The CDR3 spans 13 residues. V dropped 4 bases and J dropped 5; count of bases not matched to a gene: 4. CDR1 is ENHRY, CDR2 SYGVKD, per germline. The chain's CDR3 is CAISVGQRETQYL. The DNA of the CDR3 is TGTGCCATCAGTGTGGGACAGAGGGAGACCCAGTACCTC.

This clonotype was detected a few times. The genes are TRBV12-3 or TRBV12-4 and TRBJ2-7; 7 bases are shared with TRBD1. The CDR3 length is 15 residues. The J segment lost 0 bases and the V segment lost 4 bases, leaving 6 bases of the junction unmatched. The CDR3 DNA sequence: TGTGCCAGCAGTTACAGGGGCGACCACTCCTACGAGCAGTACTTC. It codes for CASSYRGDHSYEQYF.

This clonotype appeared a few times. This chain uses TRBV5-1 with TRBJ2-2; 10 bases fit TRBD1. J was trimmed by 6 bases and V by 0 bases; bases with no gene match: 5. CDR3 size: 16 residues. The germline CDR1 and CDR2 sequences are SGHRS and YFSETQ. The chain's CDR3 is CASSLEGTGVPGELFF. DNA of the CDR3: TGCGCCAGCAGCTTGGAAGGGACAGGGGTCCCCGGGGAGCTGTTTTTT.

V and J are TRBV6-6 and TRBJ1-4; maybe TRBD1 (6 bases). The germline gives CDR1 MNHNY, CDR2 SVGAGI (reference sequence). Trimming pared 7 bases from V and 8 bases from J, leaving 14 bases between. The CDR3 covers 13 residues. The CDR3 bases are TGTGCCAGCAACAGGGCAGGGCGCGAAAAACTGTTTTTT. Amino acids: CASNRAGREKLFF.

The chain links TRBV29-1 to TRBJ2-7; D is ambiguous. The V and J ends lost 4 bases and 7 bases respectively, with 17 bases between them. Germline V lookup: CDR1 SQVTM, CDR2 ANQGSEA. The CDR3 is 13 amino acids. The chain's CDR3 is CSVVFRVVGEQYF. CDR3 DNA sequence: TGCAGCGTTGTCTTTCGGGTAGTTGGAGAGCAGTACTTC.

Many counts were recorded for this clonotype. The chain combines TRBV7-9 with TRBJ2-4; weak D call: TRBD1 (6 bases). The CDR3 runs to 13 residues. Trimming removed 4 bases at V and 9 bases at J, with 13 bases between. Germline V gene lookup returns CDR1 SEHNR and CDR2 FQNEAQ (reference sequence). CDR3 DNA: TGTGCCAGCAGCTCTCAGGGGCCTGGCATTCAGTACTTC. It codes for CASSSQGPGIQYF. The whole variable domain, remainder taken from reference TRBV7-9 and TRBJ2-4, is DTGVSQNPRHKITKRGQNVTFRCDPISEHNRLYWYRQTLGQGPEFLTYFQNEAQLEKSRLLSDRFSAERPKGSFSTLEIQRTEQGDSAMYLCASSSQGPGIQYFGAGTRLSVL.

Ten or more counts support this clonotype. This sequence joins TRBV3-1 and TRBJ2-7, with unresolved D. The CDR3 is made up of 14 amino acids. Trimming removed 0 bases from V and 1 base from J, with 7 bases in between. Germline CDR1 LGHDT, CDR2 YNNKEL (reference sequence). The CDR3 is CASSQDFASYEQYV. CDR3 DNA sequence: TGTGCCAGCAGCCAAGACTTCGCGTCCTACGAGCAGTACGTC.

The chain carries TRBV27 and TRBJ2-7, with D hard to call. Germline assignment: CDR1 MNHEY and CDR2 SMNVEV (reference sequence). Between the trimmed V and J ends, which lost 6 bases and 2 bases, there was a span of 14 bases. The CDR3 spans 14 residues. In DNA, the CDR3 is TGTGCCAGCAGACCCTCATGGGTTCCCTACGAGCAGTACTTC. Translated: CASRPSWVPYEQYF.

V gene TRBV10-3 combines with J gene TRBJ2-5; possible D gene TRBD1, 7 bases. Looked up from germline, CDR1 is ENHRY and CDR2 is SYGVKD. The CDR3 is 15 residues long. Trimming removed 0 bases from V and 2 bases from J, with 10 bases in between. The CDR3 spells CAISESEGAQETQYF. DNA for the CDR3: TGTGCCATCAGTGAGTCGGAGGGGGCTCAAGAGACCCAGTACTTC.

The table lists this clonotype with a few counts. This chain links TRBV6-2 or TRBV6-3 with TRBJ2-3, with 8 bases that match TRBD2. Germline trimming cut 6 bases from V and 4 bases from J; bases unmatched to any gene: 3. This CDR3 is 13 amino acids long. Germline V gene data show CDR1 as MNHEY and CDR2 as SVGEGT. In DNA form, the CDR3 reads TGTGCCAGCAGAAGAGCGGGAGCAGATACGCAGTATTTT. Its translation is CASRRAGADTQYF.

The chain employs TRBV11-2 and TRBJ1-2, with D possibly being TRBD1 (6 bases). The CDR3 runs to 14 residues. Germline CDR1 SGHAT, CDR2 FQNNGV. The ends were cut back, 2 bases at V and 4 bases at J, with 11 bases in the middle. The CDR3, as DNA: TGTGCCAGCAGCTTACTAACAGGGTCCTATGGCTACACCTTC. It is translated as CASSLLTGSYGYTF.

Only a few counts were recorded for this clonotype. This sequence joins TRBV11-1 and TRBJ2-7, with D perhaps given as TRBD1 or TRBD2 (6 bases each). V was shortened by 5 bases and J by 6 bases, with 14 bases between the two germline ends. This CDR3 is built from 13 residues. CDR1 SGHAT and CDR2 FQDESV come from the germline V gene (reference sequence). As DNA, the CDR3 is TGTGCCAGCAGCCCATCCAGGGGAGGCGAGCAGTACTTC. Its translation: CASSPSRGGEQYF. Drawing the rest from reference TRBV11-1 and TRBJ2-7, the complete variable domain is EAEVAQSPRYKITEKSQAVAFWCDPISGHATLYWYRQILGQGPELLVQFQDESVVDDSQLPKDRFSAERLKGVDSTLKIQPAELGDSAMYLCASSPSRGGEQYFGPGTRLTVT.

The rearrangement links TRBV4-1 to TRBJ2-3, with 7 bases identical to TRBD2. The CDR3 length is 14 residues. Germline V lookup: CDR1 MGHRA, CDR2 YSYEKL. Unmatched junction bases numbered 5, after V lost 6 bases and J lost 2 bases. CDR3: CASSPRDYTDTQYF. The CDR3 region has the DNA TGCGCCAGCAGTCCGCGGGACTACACAGATACGCAGTATTTT.

In its sample, this clonotype was seen many times. The chain links TRBV27 to TRBJ2-2, with D uncertain. The CDR3 sequence is 13 residues long. Germline CDR1 and CDR2: MNHEY and SMNVEV (reference sequence). V was clipped by 3 bases and J by 6 bases, with 8 bases between them. The DNA of the CDR3 is TGTGCCAGCAGTTTTAGTCGACCCGGGGAGCTGTTTTTT. Protein: CASSFSRPGELFF.

This clonotype was observed at least ten times. The gene calls are TRBV5-1 and TRBJ2-7; TRBD2 matches at 11 bases. With V trimmed by 4 bases and J by 3 bases, 9 bases remained unmatched. Germline CDR1 reads SGHRS; CDR2 reads YFSETQ. This CDR3 contains 16 residues. The CDR3 protein is CASSPGPGLAVYEQYV. The CDR3 region has the DNA TGCGCCAGCAGCCCGGGACCGGGACTAGCGGTCTACGAGCAGTACGTC.

The rearrangement uses TRBV4-1 and TRBJ2-2; maybe TRBD2 (7 bases). The CDR3 has 18 amino acids. CDR1 and CDR2 (germline): MGHRA, YSYEKL. The V end lost 1 base, the J end lost 0 bases, and 15 bases lay between the germline ends. The CDR3 nucleotides are TGCGCCAGCAGCCAAGTTTGGGGGGGGCCCGCGAACACCGGGGAGCTGTTTTTT. The encoded protein is CASSQVWGGPANTGELFF.

This chain joins TRBV29-1 and TRBJ2-3; possible D gene TRBD2, 5 bases. Per the germline V gene, CDR1 is SQVTM and CDR2 is ANQGSEA. The V end lost 3 bases, the J end lost 1 base, and 14 bases lay between the germline ends. This CDR3 has 15 amino acids. CDR3 amino acids: CSVDKWEICTDTQYF. CDR3 nucleotide sequence: TGCAGCGTTGATAAGTGGGAGATTTGCACAGATACGCAGTATTTT.

This chain joins TRBV20-1 and TRBJ2-3; the match to TRBD2 covers 16 bases. The CDR3 is 20 amino acids. Germline CDR1 reads DFQATT; CDR2 reads SNEGSKA (reference sequence). V trimming: 1 base; J trimming: 4 bases; junction bases outside the gene matches: 14. DNA of the CDR3: TGCAGTGCTAGAGTGGGACTAGCGGGAGGGCCGGTTGTAGTTCCAGATACGCAGTATTTT. Residues: CSARVGLAGGPVVVPDTQYF.